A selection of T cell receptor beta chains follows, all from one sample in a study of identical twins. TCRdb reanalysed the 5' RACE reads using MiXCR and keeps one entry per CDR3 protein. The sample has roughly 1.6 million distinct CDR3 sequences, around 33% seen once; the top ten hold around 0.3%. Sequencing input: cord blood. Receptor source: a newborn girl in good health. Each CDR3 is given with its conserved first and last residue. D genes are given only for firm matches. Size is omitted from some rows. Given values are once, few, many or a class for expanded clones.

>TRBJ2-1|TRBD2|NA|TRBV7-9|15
CASSLLAGVYNKQFF
TGTGCCAGCAGTTTACTAGCGGGAGTCTACAATAAGCAGTTCTTC
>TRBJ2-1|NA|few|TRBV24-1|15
CATSDSALAYNEQFF
TGTGCCACCAGTGATTCGGCACTAGCCTACAATGAGCAGTTCTTC
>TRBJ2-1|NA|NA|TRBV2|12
CTSKRGSNEQFF
TGTACCAGCAAAAGGGGTAGCAATGAGCAGTTCTTC
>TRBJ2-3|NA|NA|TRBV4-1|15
CASSQEYGRENTQYF
TGCGCCAGCAGCCAAGAATACGGTCGTGAGAATACGCAGTATTTT
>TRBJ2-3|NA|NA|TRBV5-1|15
CASSPPSANTDTQYF
TGCGCCAGCAGCCCTCCTAGCGCTAACACAGATACGCAGTATTTT
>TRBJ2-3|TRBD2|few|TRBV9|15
CASSPLSGVGDTQYF
TGTGCCAGCAGCCCCCTGAGCGGGGTGGGAGATACGCAGTATTTT
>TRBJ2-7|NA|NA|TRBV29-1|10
CSVSRGEQYF
TGCAGCGTTTCGCGGGGTGAGCAGTACTTC
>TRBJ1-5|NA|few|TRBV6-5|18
CASSYSNRGGHSNQPQHF
TGTGCCAGCAGTTACTCGAACCGGGGGGGCCATAGCAATCAGCCCCAGCATTTT
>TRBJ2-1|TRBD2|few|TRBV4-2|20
CASSQERGSGGLSSYNEQFF
TGTGCCAGCAGCCAAGAGAGGGGAAGCGGGGGGCTAAGCTCCTACAATGAGCAGTTCTTC
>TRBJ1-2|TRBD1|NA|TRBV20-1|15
CSASYRHRGIDGCTF
TGCAGTGCTAGTTACCGCCACAGGGGTATCGATGGCTGCACCTTC
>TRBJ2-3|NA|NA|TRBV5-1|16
CASSLRPSGITDTQYF
TGCGCCAGCAGCTTGAGGCCCAGCGGTATCACAGATACGCAGTATTTT
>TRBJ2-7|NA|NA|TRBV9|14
CASSVELGSYEQYF
TGTGCCAGCAGCGTAGAGCTAGGGTCCTACGAGCAGTACTTC
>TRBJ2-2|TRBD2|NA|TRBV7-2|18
CASSLRWASGRAGGELFF
TGTGCCAGCAGCTTACGGTGGGCTAGCGGGAGGGCCGGCGGGGAGCTGTTTTTT
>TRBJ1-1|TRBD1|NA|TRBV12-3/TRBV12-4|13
CASSTDRAAKAFF
TGTGCCAGCAGCACGGACAGGGCTGCAAAAGCTTTCTTT
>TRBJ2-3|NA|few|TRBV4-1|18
CASSQVAPSGLLLDTQYF
TGCGCCAGCAGCCAAGTAGCTCCCTCAGGACTCCTTTTGGATACGCAGTATTTT
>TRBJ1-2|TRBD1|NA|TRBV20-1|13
CSARQGASYGYTF
TGCAGTGCTAGACAGGGGGCGTCCTATGGCTACACCTTC
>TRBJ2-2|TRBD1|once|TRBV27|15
CASSSQGSGTGELFF
TGTGCCAGCAGTTCACAGGGGTCGGGCACCGGGGAGCTGTTTTTT
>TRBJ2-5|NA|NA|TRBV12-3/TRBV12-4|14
CASSPQGTGETQYF
TGTGCCAGCAGTCCTCAGGGGACGGGAGAGACCCAGTACTTC